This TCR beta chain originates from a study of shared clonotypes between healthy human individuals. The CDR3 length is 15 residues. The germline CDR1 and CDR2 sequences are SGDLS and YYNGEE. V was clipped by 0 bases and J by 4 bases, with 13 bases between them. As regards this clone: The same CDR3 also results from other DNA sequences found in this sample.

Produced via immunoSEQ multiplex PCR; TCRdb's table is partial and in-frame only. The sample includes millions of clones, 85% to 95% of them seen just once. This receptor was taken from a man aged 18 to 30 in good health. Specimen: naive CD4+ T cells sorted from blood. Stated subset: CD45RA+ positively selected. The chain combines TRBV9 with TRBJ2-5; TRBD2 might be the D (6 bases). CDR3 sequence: CASSVVGGIGETQYF. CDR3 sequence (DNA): TGTGCCAGCAGCGTAGTTGGGGGGATCGGAGAGACCCAGTACTTC.